Presented here are 32 T cell receptor beta chains from one specimen sequenced in a study of blood T cell repertoires in COVID-19. TCRdb's table, derived via immunoSEQ multiplex PCR, lists solely in-frame clones and lacks some. The profile shows 90,000 or so clones, more than 75% of them singletons. The sequencing input was peripheral blood. Receptor source: a man between 45 and 60 years old with active COVID-19.

The CDR3 DNA follows: TGTGCCAGCAGCCTTTGGGGCAGCTATGGCTACACCTTC. Its protein product is CASSLWGSYGYTF. The chain employs TRBV7-2 and TRBJ1-2, with D possibly TRBD1 on 5 matching bases. V was shortened by 5 bases and J by 4 bases, with 11 bases between the two germline ends. The CDR3 is made up of 13 amino acids. The germline V gene encodes CDR1 SGHTA and CDR2 FQGNSA. Full variable domain (outside the CDR3, taken from reference TRBV7-2 and TRBJ1-2): GAGVSQSPSNKVTEKGKDVELRCDPISGHTALYWYRQSLGQGLEFLIYFQGNSAPDKSGLPSDRFSAERTGGSVSTLTIQRTQQEDSAVYLCASSLWGSYGYTFGSGTRLTVV.

This sequence joins TRBV19 and TRBJ2-7, with TRBD1 matching over 8 bases. Germline V gene lookup returns CDR1 LNHDA and CDR2 SQIVND (reference sequence). The CDR3 has 15 residues. V was pared by 0 bases and J by 4 bases, with 5 bases of the junction left unmatched. For the CDR3, the DNA is TGTGCCAGTAGTATAGACGGGACAGGCGATTACGAGCAGTACTTC. It yields the protein CASSIDGTGDYEQYF.

The count of this clone is one. The rearrangement uses TRBV9 and TRBJ2-7; D might be TRBD2 (6 bases). V was pared by 3 bases and J by 6 bases, with 13 bases between. The CDR3 sequence is 13 residues long. The germline V gene has CDR1 SGDLS and CDR2 YYNGEE. The CDR3 DNA reads as TGTGCCAGCAGCGCGTCGGGGGTGGGCGAGCAGTACTTC. Protein: CASSASGVGEQYF.

V and J are TRBV7-2 and TRBJ2-5, with 7 bases lining up with TRBD1. The V and J ends lost 4 bases and 1 base, in that order; junction bases with no gene match: 6. Germline V lookup: CDR1 SGHTA, CDR2 FQGNSA. The CDR3 consists of 15 residues. CDR3 coding DNA: TGTGCCAGCAGCTACCGGGACAGCTTCCAAGAGACCCAGTACTTC. It specifies CASSYRDSFQETQYF.

The chain couples TRBV28 to TRBJ2-2, with D possibly being TRBD1 (5 bases). Trimming pared 6 bases from V and 4 bases from J, leaving 18 bases between. Per germline, CDR1 MDHEN and CDR2 SYDVKM. This CDR3 has 16 residues. The CDR3 sequence is CASRPFRTLLTGELFF. Written as DNA, the CDR3 is TGTGCCAGCAGACCTTTTAGGACACTTCTCACCGGGGAGCTGTTTTTT.

The chain has TRBV7-8 and TRBJ1-1; the D gene is possibly TRBD1 (5 bases). This CDR3 region has 13 residues. Trimming removed 4 bases from V and 7 bases from J, with 13 bases in between. Germline CDR1 reads SGHVS; CDR2 reads FQNEAQ. CDR3 nucleotide sequence: TGTGCCAGCAGCTGGGGGGACGAGGTTGAAGCTTTCTTT. Amino acid sequence: CASSWGDEVEAFF.

V and J are TRBV6-2 or TRBV6-3 and TRBJ2-1, with D perhaps matching TRBD2 (5 bases). V was clipped by 2 bases and J by 5 bases, with 13 bases between them. Germline-derived CDR1 and CDR2 are MNHEY and SVGEGT. The length of the CDR3 is 15 residues. CDR3 sequence (DNA): TGTGCCAGCAGTTACCTAGGAGGCGCGAACAATGAGCAGTTCTTC. Protein product: CASSYLGGANNEQFF.

This chain joins TRBV7-2 and TRBJ2-2; D is unresolved. The germline V gene encodes CDR1 SGHTA and CDR2 FQGNSA. The CDR3 is made up of 12 amino acids. The V end lost 1 base, the J end lost 8 bases, and 5 bases lay between the germline ends. The CDR3 loop is CASSLDYGELFF. CDR3 DNA sequence: TGTGCCAGCAGCTTAGATTATGGGGAGCTGTTTTTT.

The chain has TRBV7-3 and TRBJ2-1; 14 bases are a match to TRBD2. V trimming: 5 bases; J trimming: 8 bases; junction bases outside the gene matches: 11. The CDR3 is 17 residues long. Germline lookup yields CDR1 SGHTA and CDR2 FQGTGA. The CDR3 nucleotides are TGTGCCAGCAGCCCCGGGACTAGCGGGAGTAAGTTACATGAGCAGTTCTTC. It is translated as CASSPGTSGSKLHEQFF.

The CDR3 region is CASRPRGELGGYTF. The DNA for the CDR3 is TGTGCCAGCAGACCCCGGGGGGAACTGGGAGGCTACACCTTC. V usage is TRBV28 and J usage is TRBJ1-2; possible D gene TRBD1, 5 bases. This CDR3 region has 14 residues. Germline CDR1 is MDHEN and CDR2 is SYDVKM. V was shortened by 6 bases and J by 8 bases, with 19 bases between the two germline ends.

J is TRBJ2-1 and V is TRBV20-1; D is undetermined. CDR3 size: 11 residues. The V end was cut by 7 bases, the J end by 10 bases, with 14 bases between. Germline values: CDR1 DFQATT, CDR2 SNEGSKA (reference sequence). The CDR3 nucleotides are TGCAGTGTTCCCGACCTAGACGAGCAGTTCTTC. Translated, it gives CSVPDLDEQFF.

The chain employs TRBV2 and TRBJ1-2; 7 bases align to TRBD1. The CDR3 loop spans 15 amino acids. The V segment lost 4 bases and the J segment 2 bases; nucleotides outside the gene matches: 7. Germline V gene lookup returns CDR1 SNHLY and CDR2 FYNNEI. The CDR3 coding sequence is TGTGCCAGCAGTGCCAGCGGACAGGTGAACTATGGCTACACCTTC. It codes for CASSASGQVNYGYTF.

The chain combines TRBV6-2 or TRBV6-3 with TRBJ2-5; D remains ambiguous. There are 14 residues in the CDR3. Germline V CDR1 and CDR2: MNHEY, SVGEGT. The V gene lost 2 bases and the J gene lost 2 bases, with 9 bases spanning the gap. CDR3 sequence reads: CASSYMTPQETQYF. CDR3 coding DNA: TGTGCCAGCAGTTACATGACACCACAAGAGACCCAGTACTTC.

The genes are TRBV6-5 and TRBJ2-7; D remains unclear. CDR3 length equals 13 residues. Germline CDR1 reads MNHEY; CDR2 reads SVGAGI. V lost 4 bases, J lost 2 bases, and 9 bases lay in between. The CDR3 loop is CASSFSQTYEQYF. CDR3 nucleotides: TGTGCCAGCAGTTTCTCGCAGACCTACGAGCAGTACTTC.

The chain combines TRBV28 with TRBJ1-2, with 8 bases identical to TRBD1. CDR3 length: 14 residues. The V gene's germline CDR1 is MDHEN and CDR2 SYDVKM. V shed 6 bases, J shed 2 bases, and the junction held 5 bases outside the gene matches. CDR3 in amino acids: CASRLTGANYGYTF. Here the CDR3 DNA reads TGTGCCAGCAGATTGACAGGGGCCAACTATGGCTACACCTTC.

CDR3 region: CASSLREASVEETQYF. For the CDR3, the DNA is TGCGCCAGCAGCCTCCGGGAGGCTAGCGTAGAAGAGACCCAGTACTTC. V and J are TRBV5-1 and TRBJ2-5; 7 bases are shared with TRBD2. V was clipped by 4 bases and J by 3 bases; unmatched bases: 12. This CDR3 is built from 16 residues. Germline V lookup: CDR1 SGHRS, CDR2 YFSETQ.

This rearrangement joins TRBV19 to TRBJ1-2; a weak D match, TRBD1 (5 bases). The CDR3 is 14 amino acids. Trimming cost V 9 bases and J 4 bases, with 18 bases left between them. Germline CDR1 and CDR2: LNHDA and SQIVND (reference sequence). The CDR3 nucleotides are TGTGCCAGCGAACCCGGGGGGGTGATCTATGGCTACACCTTC. This codes for CASEPGGVIYGYTF.

This rearrangement joins TRBV28 to TRBJ2-7; D unclear. Germline CDR1 and CDR2: MDHEN and SYDVKM. Trimming took 4 bases from V and 7 from J, leaving 8 bases between them. The length of the CDR3 is 11 residues. The DNA of the CDR3 is TGTGCCAGCAGTTCCTCGAGGGAGCAGTACTTC. It specifies CASSSSREQYF.

The rearrangement uses TRBV11-2 and TRBJ2-3; 9 bases fit TRBD2. CDR3 length: 16 residues. Germline CDR1 SGHAT, CDR2 FQNNGV. V lost 2 bases, J lost 0 bases, and 3 bases stayed unmatched. CDR3 coding DNA: TGTGCCAGCAGCTTATTAGCGGGAGAAAGCACAGATACGCAGTATTTT. Translating it yields CASSLLAGESTDTQYF.

The chain joins TRBV27 to TRBJ1-6; weak D call: TRBD1 (6 bases). The length of the CDR3 is 15 residues. Between the trimmed V and J ends, which lost 5 bases and 10 bases, there was a span of 18 bases. CDR1 and CDR2 (germline): MNHEY, SMNVEV (reference sequence). The CDR3 spells CASSPNGQGKSPLHF. The CDR3 DNA reads TGTGCCAGCAGTCCCAATGGGCAGGGGAAATCACCCCTCCACTTT.

The gene calls are TRBV6-5 and TRBJ2-5; 7 bases match TRBD2. The J segment lost 7 bases and the V segment lost 2 bases, leaving 7 bases of the junction unmatched. Germline CDR1 and CDR2: MNHEY and SVGAGI. The CDR3 has 14 residues. DNA of the CDR3: TGTGCCAGCAGTTACAGGACTAGGGTGGGGACCCAGTACTTC. The encoded protein is CASSYRTRVGTQYF.

CDR3 DNA sequence: TGTGCCAGCAGCTTAGACAGAGGGGATACGCAGTATTTT. Translating it yields CASSLDRGDTQYF. The chain carries TRBV7-2 and TRBJ2-3, with D possibly matching TRBD2 (5 bases). The CDR3 runs 13 residues. CDR1 is SGHTA and CDR2 is FQGNSA in the germline V gene. V was shortened by 1 base and J by 6 bases, with 8 bases between the two germline ends. The full variable domain, in which reference TRBV7-2 and TRBJ2-3 provide the parts outside the CDR3, is GAGVSQSPSNKVTEKGKDVELRCDPISGHTALYWYRQSLGQGLEFLIYFQGNSAPDKSGLPSDRFSAERTGGSVSTLTIQRTQQEDSAVYLCASSLDRGDTQYFGPGTRLTVL.

The chain employs TRBV18 and TRBJ2-3, with unresolved D. The germline V gene has CDR1 KGHSH and CDR2 LQKENI. The CDR3 has 16 residues. Trimming cost V 2 bases and J 1 base, with 13 bases left between them. This CDR3 is CASSPSFVGGTDTQYF. The CDR3 DNA reads TGTGCCAGCTCACCATCCTTTGTCGGTGGCACAGATACGCAGTATTTT.

The chain has TRBV6-2 or TRBV6-3 and TRBJ2-1; 8 bases map to TRBD1. The CDR3 runs 13 residues. The trim removed 5 bases at V and 10 bases at J, leaving 7 bases unmatched. CDR1 and CDR2 from the germline V gene are MNHEY and SVGEGT. The CDR3 region is CASSRTGSGEQFF. The CDR3, as DNA: TGTGCCAGCAGTCGGACAGGGAGTGGCGAGCAGTTCTTC.

V and J are TRBV4-3 and TRBJ2-1, with 9 positions matching TRBD2. With 4 bases clipped from V and 4 bases from J, the junction kept 8 bases outside the gene matches. Germline-derived CDR1 and CDR2 are LGHNA and YSLEER. The CDR3 consists of 16 residues. CDR3 nucleotide sequence: TGCGCCAGCAGCCTCCGCAGCGGGGGGTCTTACAATGAGCAGTTCTTC. Encoded protein: CASSLRSGGSYNEQFF.

This chain connects TRBV4-2 to TRBJ1-4; a weak D match, TRBD1 (6 bases). Trimming removed 4 bases at V and 4 bases at J, with 10 bases between. The CDR3 runs 14 residues. CDR1 is LGHNA and CDR2 is YNFKEQ in the germline V gene. The CDR3 DNA reads TGTGCCAGCAGCCCCCGGACAGTTAATGAAAAACTGTTTTTT. This encodes CASSPRTVNEKLFF.

The rearrangement links TRBV5-1 to TRBJ1-4; D is unresolved. CDR3 size: 13 residues. V lost 4 bases, J lost 10 bases, and 14 bases lay in between. Germline values: CDR1 SGHRS, CDR2 YFSETQ. The CDR3 DNA is TGCGCCAGCAGCCCCAACGATGGGAGAAAACTGTTTTTT. Translation: CASSPNDGRKLFF.

The sample holds a few counts of this clone. V gene TRBV25-1 combines with J gene TRBJ2-7; TRBD1 agrees at 9 bases. CDR1 and CDR2 (germline): MGHDK, SYGVNS. Trimming took 7 bases from V and 3 from J; bases not matched to a gene: 4. This CDR3 spans 13 amino acids. The CDR3 DNA reads as TGTGCCAGCACCCGGACAGGGGTCTACGAGCAGTACTTC. This sequence encodes CASTRTGVYEQYF.

This clone was seen only a few times. This sequence joins TRBV28 and TRBJ2-5; 7 nucleotides agree with TRBD1. The junction had 5 bases not matched to a gene; V was cut back by 6 bases and J by 4 bases. This CDR3 region has 13 residues. CDR1 is MDHEN, CDR2 SYDVKM, per germline. CDR3 DNA sequence: TGTGCCAGCAGGAAGACAGGGTCAGAGACCCAGTACTTC. This encodes CASRKTGSETQYF.

The CDR3 region has the DNA TGTGCCAGCAGTTGGTATGACAGGGGAGACACCATATATTTT. As protein: CASSWYDRGDTIYF. The chain couples TRBV6-5 to TRBJ1-3; 8 bases map to TRBD1. CDR3 length equals 14 residues. Germline V lookup: CDR1 MNHEY, CDR2 SVGAGI. With V trimmed by 4 bases and J by 8 bases, 7 bases remained unmatched.

The J gene is TRBJ2-2, the V gene TRBV2, with D unresolved. Germline V gene sequence: CDR1 SNHLY, CDR2 FYNNEI. V lost 3 bases, J lost 1 base, and 12 bases lay in between. The CDR3 runs to 16 residues. In DNA form, the CDR3 reads TGTGCCAGCAGTGATTCTACTACTCTGAACACCGGGGAGCTGTTTTTT. It encodes CASSDSTTLNTGELFF.

In its sample, this clone was seen once. This chain uses TRBV30 with TRBJ1-5; 7 bases fit TRBD1. Germline values: CDR1 GTSNPN, CDR2 SVGIG (reference sequence). The CDR3 sequence is 14 residues long. The trim removed 0 bases at V and 7 bases at J, leaving 6 bases unmatched. The DNA for the CDR3 is TGTGCCTGGAGTGTATCCCCGACAGGGCAGCCCCAGCATTTT. Amino acid sequence: CAWSVSPTGQPQHF.